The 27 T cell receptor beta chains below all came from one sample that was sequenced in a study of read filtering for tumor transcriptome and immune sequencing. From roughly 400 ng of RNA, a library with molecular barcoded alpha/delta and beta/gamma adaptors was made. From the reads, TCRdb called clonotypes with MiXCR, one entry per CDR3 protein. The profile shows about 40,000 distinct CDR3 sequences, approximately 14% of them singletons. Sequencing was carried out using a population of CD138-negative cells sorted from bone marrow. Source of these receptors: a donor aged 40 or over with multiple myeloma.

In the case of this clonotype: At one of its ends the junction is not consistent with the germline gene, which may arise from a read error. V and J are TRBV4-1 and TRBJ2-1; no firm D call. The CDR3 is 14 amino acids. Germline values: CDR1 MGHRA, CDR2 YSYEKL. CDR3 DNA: TGCGTCAGCAGCCAAGTAGGGTCGCTCGCTGGGCAGTTCTTC. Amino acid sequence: CVSSQVGSLAGQFF.

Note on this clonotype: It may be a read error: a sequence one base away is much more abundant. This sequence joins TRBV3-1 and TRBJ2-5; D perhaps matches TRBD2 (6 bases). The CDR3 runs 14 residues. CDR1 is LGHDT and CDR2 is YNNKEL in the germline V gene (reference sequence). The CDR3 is CASSPLVAEEAQYF. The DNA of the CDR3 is TGTGCCAGCAGCCCCCTGGTAGCGGAAGAGGCCCAGTACTTC.

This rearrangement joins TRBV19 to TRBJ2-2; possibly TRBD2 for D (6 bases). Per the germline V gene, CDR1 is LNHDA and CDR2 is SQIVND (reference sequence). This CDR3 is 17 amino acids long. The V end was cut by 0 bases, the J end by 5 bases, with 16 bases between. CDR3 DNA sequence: TGTGCCAGTAGTATAGATCCCCTTAGCCGGGGGACCGGGGAGCTGTTTTTT. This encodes CASSIDPLSRGTGELFF.

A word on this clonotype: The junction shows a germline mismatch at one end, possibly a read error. The CDR3 is CSAATGWTDTPYF. The CDR3 DNA follows: TGCAGCGCGGCGACAGGGTGGACAGATACGCCGTATTTT. The chain uses TRBV29-1 and TRBJ2-3; 7 nucleotides match TRBD1. Germline values: CDR1 SQVTM, CDR2 ANQGSEA. The CDR3 spans 13 residues.

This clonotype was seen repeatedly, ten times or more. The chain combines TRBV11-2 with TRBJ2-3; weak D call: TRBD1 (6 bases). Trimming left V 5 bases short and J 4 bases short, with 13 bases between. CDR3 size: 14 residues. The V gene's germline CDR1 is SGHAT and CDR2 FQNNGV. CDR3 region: CASSLQGGADTQYF. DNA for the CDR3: TGTGCCAGCAGCCTACAAGGGGGAGCAGATACGCAGTATTTT.

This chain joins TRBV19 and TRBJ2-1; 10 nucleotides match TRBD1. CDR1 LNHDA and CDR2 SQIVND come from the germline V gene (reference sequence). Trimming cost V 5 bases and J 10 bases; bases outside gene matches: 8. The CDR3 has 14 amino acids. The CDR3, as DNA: TGTGCCAGTAGTCGGGACAGGGGTTTTTCAGAGCAGTTCTTC. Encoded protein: CASSRDRGFSEQFF.

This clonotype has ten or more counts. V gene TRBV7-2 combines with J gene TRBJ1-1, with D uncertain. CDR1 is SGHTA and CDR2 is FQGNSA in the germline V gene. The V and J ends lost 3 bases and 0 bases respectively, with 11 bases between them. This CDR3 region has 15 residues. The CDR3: CASSLLGLLNTEAFF. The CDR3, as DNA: TGTGCCAGCAGCTTGCTTGGACTGCTGAACACTGAAGCTTTCTTT.

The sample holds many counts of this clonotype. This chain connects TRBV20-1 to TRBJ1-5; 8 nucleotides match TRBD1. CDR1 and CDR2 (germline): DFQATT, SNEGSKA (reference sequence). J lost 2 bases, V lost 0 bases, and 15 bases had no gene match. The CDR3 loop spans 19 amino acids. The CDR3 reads CSARDSRDRSAKGNQPQHF. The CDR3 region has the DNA TGCAGTGCTAGAGACTCCCGGGACAGGTCCGCAAAGGGCAATCAGCCCCAGCATTTT.

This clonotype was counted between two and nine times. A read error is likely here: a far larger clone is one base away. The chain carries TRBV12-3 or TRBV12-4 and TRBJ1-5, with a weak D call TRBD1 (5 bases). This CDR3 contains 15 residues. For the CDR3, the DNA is TGTGCCAGCAGTCCCCAGGGAAATGGCAATCGGCCCCAGCATTTT. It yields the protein CASSPQGNGNRPQHF.

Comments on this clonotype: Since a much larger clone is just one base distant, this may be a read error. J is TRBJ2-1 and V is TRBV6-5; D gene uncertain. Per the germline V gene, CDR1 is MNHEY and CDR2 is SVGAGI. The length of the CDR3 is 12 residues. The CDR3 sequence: CAGRSSYNEQFF. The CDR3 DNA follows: TGTGCCGGCAGGAGCTCCTACAATGAGCAGTTCTTC.

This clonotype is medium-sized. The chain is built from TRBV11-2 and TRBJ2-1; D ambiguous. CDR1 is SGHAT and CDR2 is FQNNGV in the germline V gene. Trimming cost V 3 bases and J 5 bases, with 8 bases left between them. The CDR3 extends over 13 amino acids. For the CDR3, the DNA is TGTGCCAGCAGCTTCTCCCGTAACAATGAGCAGTTCTTC. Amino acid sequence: CASSFSRNNEQFF.

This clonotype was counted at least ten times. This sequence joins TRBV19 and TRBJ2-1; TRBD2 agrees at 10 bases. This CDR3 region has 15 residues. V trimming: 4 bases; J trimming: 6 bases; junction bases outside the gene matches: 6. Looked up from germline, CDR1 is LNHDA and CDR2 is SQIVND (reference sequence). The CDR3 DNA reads TGTGCCAGTAGTAGACGCATAGCGGGAGGCAATGAGCAGTTCTTC. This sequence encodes CASSRRIAGGNEQFF.

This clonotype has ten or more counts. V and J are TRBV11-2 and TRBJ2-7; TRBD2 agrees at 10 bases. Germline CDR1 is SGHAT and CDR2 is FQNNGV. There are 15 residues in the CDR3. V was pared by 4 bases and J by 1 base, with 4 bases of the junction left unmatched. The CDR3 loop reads CASSSSGLASYEQYF. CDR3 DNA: TGTGCCAGCAGCTCCTCGGGACTAGCGTCCTACGAGCAGTACTTC.

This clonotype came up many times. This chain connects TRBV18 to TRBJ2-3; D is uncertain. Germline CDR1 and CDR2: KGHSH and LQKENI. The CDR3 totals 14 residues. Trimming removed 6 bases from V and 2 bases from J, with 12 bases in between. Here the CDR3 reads CASSLSVFTDTQYF. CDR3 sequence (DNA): TGTGCCAGCTCTCTGAGCGTTTTCACAGATACGCAGTATTTT.

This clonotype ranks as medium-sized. The CDR3 loop is CSAKGAAGAGDTQYF. CDR3 coding DNA: TGCAGTGCTAAGGGCGCAGCGGGAGCTGGAGATACGCAGTATTTT. This chain connects TRBV20-1 to TRBJ2-3; the match to TRBD2 covers 8 bases. J lost 5 bases, V lost 4 bases, and 11 bases had no gene match. This CDR3 is built from 15 residues. Germline values: CDR1 DFQATT, CDR2 SNEGSKA (reference sequence).

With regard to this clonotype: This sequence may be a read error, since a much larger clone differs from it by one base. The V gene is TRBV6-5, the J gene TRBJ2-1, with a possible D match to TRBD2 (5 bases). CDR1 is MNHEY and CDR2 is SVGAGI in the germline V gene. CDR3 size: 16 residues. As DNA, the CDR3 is TGTGCCGGCAGTTCGCCTCTAGCTGCTGCCTACAATGAGCAGTTCTTC. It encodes CAGSSPLAAAYNEQFF.

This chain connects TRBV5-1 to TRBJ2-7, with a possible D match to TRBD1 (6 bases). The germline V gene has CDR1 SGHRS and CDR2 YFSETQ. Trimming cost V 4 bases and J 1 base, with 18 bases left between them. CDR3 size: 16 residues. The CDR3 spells CASSKTDTQGSYEQYF. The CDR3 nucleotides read TGCGCCAGCAGCAAAACCGACACTCAGGGGTCCTACGAGCAGTACTTC.

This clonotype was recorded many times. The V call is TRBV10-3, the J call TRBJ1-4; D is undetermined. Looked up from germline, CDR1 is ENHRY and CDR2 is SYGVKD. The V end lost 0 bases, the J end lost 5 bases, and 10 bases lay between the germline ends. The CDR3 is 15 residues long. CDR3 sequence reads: CAISESSSRNEKLFF. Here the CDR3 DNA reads TGTGCCATCAGTGAGTCGAGCAGCAGAAATGAAAAACTGTTTTTT.

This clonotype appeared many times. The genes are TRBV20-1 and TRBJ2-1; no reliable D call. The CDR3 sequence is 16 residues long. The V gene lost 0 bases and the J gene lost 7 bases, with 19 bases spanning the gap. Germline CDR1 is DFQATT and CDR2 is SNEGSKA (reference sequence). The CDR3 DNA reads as TGCAGTGCTAGAGATAACCTTGGGCAGGCAAGGAATGAGCAGTTCTTC. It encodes CSARDNLGQARNEQFF.

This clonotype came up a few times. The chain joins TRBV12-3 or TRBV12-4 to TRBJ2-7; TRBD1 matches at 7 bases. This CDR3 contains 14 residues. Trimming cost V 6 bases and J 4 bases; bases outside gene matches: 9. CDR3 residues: CASSPGTVRYEQYF. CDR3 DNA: TGTGCCAGCAGCCCGGGGACAGTGCGATACGAGCAGTACTTC.

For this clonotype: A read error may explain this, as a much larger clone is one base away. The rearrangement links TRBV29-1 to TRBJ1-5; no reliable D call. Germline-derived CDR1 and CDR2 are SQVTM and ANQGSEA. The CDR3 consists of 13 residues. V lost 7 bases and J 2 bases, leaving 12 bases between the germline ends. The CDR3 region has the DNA TGCAGCGCTGCCTCTTCTGGCAATCAGCCCCAGCATTTT. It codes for CSAASSGNQPQHF.

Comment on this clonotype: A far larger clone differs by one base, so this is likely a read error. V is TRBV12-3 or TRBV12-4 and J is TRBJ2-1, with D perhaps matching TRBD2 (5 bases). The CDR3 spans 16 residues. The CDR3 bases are TGTGCCAGCAGTTTAAGGCTAGCCTTATTGGGCAATGAGCAGTCCTTC. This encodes CASSLRLALLGNEQSF.

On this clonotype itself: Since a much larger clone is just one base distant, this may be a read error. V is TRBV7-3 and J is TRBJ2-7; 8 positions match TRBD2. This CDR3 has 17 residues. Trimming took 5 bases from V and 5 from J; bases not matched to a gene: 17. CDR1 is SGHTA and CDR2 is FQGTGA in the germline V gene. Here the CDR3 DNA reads TGTGCCAGCAGCCGCCGGACTAGCCCGAATGGTATGGACGAGCAGTACTTC. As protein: CASSRRTSPNGMDEQYF.

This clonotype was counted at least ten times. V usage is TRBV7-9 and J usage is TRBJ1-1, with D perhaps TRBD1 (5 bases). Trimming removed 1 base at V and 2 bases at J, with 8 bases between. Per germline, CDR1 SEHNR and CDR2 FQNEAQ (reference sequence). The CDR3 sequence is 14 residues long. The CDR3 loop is CASSLVTGNTEAFF. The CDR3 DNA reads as TGTGCCAGCAGCTTAGTTACAGGCAACACTGAAGCTTTCTTT. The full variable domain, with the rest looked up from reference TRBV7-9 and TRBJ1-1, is DTGVSQNPRHKITKRGQNVTFRCDPISEHNRLYWYRQTLGQGPEFLTYFQNEAQLEKSRLLSDRFSAERPKGSFSTLEIQRTEQGDSAMYLCASSLVTGNTEAFFGQGTRLTVV.

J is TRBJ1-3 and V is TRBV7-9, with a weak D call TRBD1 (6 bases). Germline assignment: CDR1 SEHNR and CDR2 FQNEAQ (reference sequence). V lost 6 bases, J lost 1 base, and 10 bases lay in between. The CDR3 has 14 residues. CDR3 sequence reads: CASSQGQSGNTIYF. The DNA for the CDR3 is TGTGCCAGCAGTCAGGGACAATCTGGAAACACCATATATTTT.

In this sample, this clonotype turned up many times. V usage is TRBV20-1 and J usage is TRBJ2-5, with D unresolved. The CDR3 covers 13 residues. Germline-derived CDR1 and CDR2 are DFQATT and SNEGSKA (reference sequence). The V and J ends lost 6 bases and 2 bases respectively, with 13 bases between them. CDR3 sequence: CSAPGPLQETQYF. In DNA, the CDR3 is TGCAGTGCCCCAGGACCCTTACAAGAGACCCAGTACTTC.

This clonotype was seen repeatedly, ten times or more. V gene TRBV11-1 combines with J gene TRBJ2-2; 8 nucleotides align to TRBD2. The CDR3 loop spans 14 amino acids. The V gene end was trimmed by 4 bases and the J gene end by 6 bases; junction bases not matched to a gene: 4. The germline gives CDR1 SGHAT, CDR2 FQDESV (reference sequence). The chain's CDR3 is CASSSSGYAGELFF. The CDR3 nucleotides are TGTGCCAGCAGCTCTAGCGGGTACGCCGGGGAGCTGTTTTTT.